These T cell receptor beta chains were read from a single sample in a study of T cells after yellow fever vaccination. TCRdb re-called the 5' RACE reads through MiXCR, storing one row per CDR3 protein. Of just under 600,000 distinct CDR3 sequences listed, roughly 13% are singletons. Sequencing used PBMCs, obtained on the day of the yellow fever booster vaccination. These receptors all stem from a man between 25 and 39 years old who received the YFV17D yellow fever vaccine. CDR3s include the opening cysteine and the closing phenylalanine or tryptophan. A D gene is named only where the DNA matches it firmly. Clone size appears in some rows only: once, few, many, or a class for an expanded clone.

- | few | TRBJ2-7 | TRBV6-5 | CASSYGPGLFGEQYF | TGTGCCAGCAGTTACGGTCCGGGGTTATTCGGGGAGCAGTACTTC
- | - | TRBJ2-3 | TRBV12-3/TRBV12-4 | CASSTANTQYF | TGTGCCAGCAGTACCGCAAATACGCAGTATTTT
- | few | TRBJ2-1 | TRBV25-1 | CASSAQGNEQFF | TGTGCCAGCAGTGCACAGGGAAATGAGCAGTTCTTC
- | few | TRBJ2-5 | TRBV5-1 | CASSWKETQYF | TGCGCCAGCAGCTGGAAAGAGACCCAGTACTTC
- | - | TRBJ1-5 | TRBV7-2 | CASSAAGPNQPQHF | TGTGCCAGCAGCGCGGCGGGGCCCAATCAGCCCCAGCATTTT
TRBD1 | - | TRBJ2-4 | TRBV5-1 | CASSYGTDLAKNIQYF | TGCGCCAGCAGCTACGGGACAGACCTAGCCAAAAACATTCAGTACTTC
- | few | TRBJ2-7 | TRBV5-1 | CASSRTAGSYEQYF | TGCGCCAGCAGCAGGACAGCTGGCTCCTACGAGCAGTACTTC
TRBD1 | few | TRBJ1-4 | TRBV6-1 | CASKQPGQGWEKLFF | TGTGCCAGCAAGCAACCGGGACAGGGCTGGGAAAAACTGTTTTTT
- | many | TRBJ2-3 | TRBV7-2 | CASSLRKTDTQYF | TGTGCCAGCAGCTTAAGAAAGACGGATACGCAGTATTTT
- | - | TRBJ2-1 | TRBV27 | CASSRRGIYNEQFF | TGTGCCAGCAGTCGGAGAGGGATCTATAATGAGCAGTTCTTC
TRBD1 | many | TRBJ2-2 | TRBV13 | CASSAPQGRRNTGELFF | TGTGCCAGCAGCGCTCCACAGGGGAGAAGGAACACCGGGGAGCTGTTTTTT
- | many | TRBJ2-6 | TRBV5-1 | CASSLLASGANVLTF | TGCGCCAGCAGCTTGTTGGCCTCTGGGGCCAACGTCCTGACTTTC
- | - | TRBJ2-5 | TRBV23-1 | CASSQGSPYF | TGCGCCAGCAGTCAAGGGAGTCCGTACTTC
- | many | TRBJ2-5 | TRBV19 | CASSLRGETQYF | TGTGCCAGCAGCTTGAGGGGAGAGACCCAGTACTTC
TRBD2 | - | TRBJ2-7 | TRBV28 | CASSWEGPYEQYF | TGTGCCAGCAGTTGGGAGGGGCCCTACGAGCAGTACTTC
TRBD2 | few | TRBJ2-1 | TRBV9 | CASSVERGGSVNEQFF | TGTGCCAGCAGCGTAGAAAGGGGCGGGAGTGTTAATGAGCAGTTCTTC
TRBD1 | - | TRBJ1-5 | TRBV6-5 | CASRMAQGARTPQHF | TGTGCCAGCAGAATGGCACAGGGGGCACGCACGCCCCAGCATTTT
- | few | TRBJ2-7 | TRBV7-9 | CASSLGALGQYF | TGTGCCAGCAGCTTAGGAGCGCTGGGGCAGTACTTC
- | many | TRBJ2-3 | TRBV7-2 | CASSSQRGHSTDTQYF | TGTGCCAGCAGCTCGCAGAGGGGACACAGCACAGATACGCAGTATTTT
- | few | TRBJ1-5 | TRBV12-3/TRBV12-4 | CASRSQGGVGNQPQHF | TGTGCCAGCAGGTCACAGGGCGGCGTCGGCAATCAGCCCCAGCATTTT
- | - | TRBJ1-1 | TRBV7-2 | CASSLLRTRAEAFF | TGTGCCAGCAGCTTGCTCAGGACTCGAGCTGAAGCTTTCTTT
- | - | TRBJ2-3 | TRBV9 | CASSLAGQALLYTQYF | TGTGCCAGCAGTCTAGCGGGACAGGCCCTTCTTTATACGCAGTATTTT
TRBD1 | - | TRBJ1-5 | TRBV10-3 | CAISAGQGGNQPQHF | TGTGCCATCAGTGCCGGACAGGGGGGCAATCAGCCCCAGCATTTT
- | few | TRBJ1-1 | TRBV7-2 | CASSSSVGGTEAFF | TGTGCCAGCAGCTCATCTGTTGGGGGGACTGAAGCTTTCTTT
- | few | TRBJ1-2 | TRBV20-1 | CSAREEGHGFRVHYGYTF | TGCAGTGCTAGAGAGGAGGGGCATGGGTTCAGAGTTCACTATGGCTACACCTTC
- | - | TRBJ2-1 | TRBV6-5 | CASSYRGGAAYNEQFF | TGTGCCAGCAGTTACAGGGGGGGGGCAGCCTACAATGAGCAGTTCTTC
TRBD2 | - | TRBJ2-7 | TRBV5-1 | CASSSLIAGGVLEQYF | TGCGCCAGCAGCTCGCTCATAGCGGGAGGGGTTTTGGAGCAGTACTTC
- | few | TRBJ2-7 | TRBV30 | CAWSVGGREQYF | TGTGCCTGGAGTGTAGGTGGACGGGAGCAGTACTTC
- | few | TRBJ2-5 | TRBV7-9 | CASSFWGEKETQYF | TGTGCCAGCAGCTTCTGGGGAGAGAAGGAGACCCAGTACTTC
- | few | TRBJ1-1 | TRBV27 | CASSPTGLVTEAFF | TGTGCCAGCAGCCCCACGGGTCTGGTCACTGAAGCTTTCTTT
- | - | TRBJ2-3 | TRBV2 | CASSGPSGLVTDTQYF | TGTGCCAGCAGTGGCCCCTCAGGGCTTGTCACAGATACGCAGTATTTT
- | - | TRBJ2-5 | TRBV5-4 | CASKTGVQETQYF | TGTGCCAGCAAAACGGGGGTTCAAGAGACCCAGTACTTC